This TCR beta chain was recovered during a study of T cell changes during pregnancy in multiple sclerosis. The germline V gene has CDR1 SGHRS and CDR2 YFSETQ. This CDR3 has 14 amino acids. The V end was cut by 4 bases, the J end by 14 bases, with 19 bases between. Sequencing used immunoSEQ multiplex PCR; TCRdb keeps in-frame clones, though not all of them. Found here are some 45,000 clones, 70% to 90% of them singletons; the top ten hold more than 0.7%. The TCR originated in a female donor with multiple sclerosis, enrolled in a pregnancy study. The chain carries TRBV5-1 and TRBJ1-6; tentatively, D is TRBD1 (5 bases). The specimen comprised CD4+ T cells from peripheral blood mononuclear cells, sampled after pregnancy. As DNA, the CDR3 is TGCGCCAGCAGCCCGGACAACTTAGTAGAATCCCTCCACTTT. This sequence encodes CASSPDNLVESLHF.